A single sample gave rise to the 3 T cell receptor beta chains below, sequenced in a study of T cell changes during pregnancy in multiple sclerosis. Generated by immunoSEQ multiplex PCR, the TCRdb table keeps only in-frame clones and is missing some. In the table there are approximately 12,000 clones, about 85% of which are singletons. The sample consisted of CD8+ T cells from peripheral blood mononuclear cells, taken in the second trimester of pregnancy. The receptors derive from a female donor in good health, enrolled as a control in a pregnancy study.

To note about this clone: The junction and the germline gene differ at one end; a read error may be behind it. The chain has TRBV7-7 and TRBJ2-5; D perhaps matches TRBD1 (7 bases). The CDR3 sequence is 15 residues long. Germline CDR1 is SSHAT and CDR2 is FNYEAQ (reference sequence). CDR3: CASSLSRGEKETQYF. CDR3 nucleotide sequence: TGTGCTAGCAGCTTATCCAGGGGGGAAAAAGAGACCCAGTACTTC.

The chain uses TRBV4-3 and TRBJ2-2, with TRBD1 matching over 7 bases. The germline V gene has CDR1 LGHNA and CDR2 YSLEER. This CDR3 is 15 amino acids long. V lost 0 bases to trimming and J lost 6 bases; unmatched junction nucleotides: 4. DNA for the CDR3: TGCGCCAGCAGCCAAGAGAGTCAGGGGGCCGGGGAGCTGTTTTTT. It yields the protein CASSQESQGAGELFF.

The rearrangement joins TRBV10-3 to TRBJ2-1; 8 nucleotides agree with TRBD1. V dropped 6 bases and J dropped 6; count of bases not matched to a gene: 4. From germline, CDR1 is ENHRY and CDR2 SYGVKD. The CDR3 extends over 13 amino acids. The CDR3 is CAIRETGANEQFF. CDR3 nucleotide sequence: TGTGCCATCAGGGAGACAGGGGCCAATGAGCAGTTCTTC.